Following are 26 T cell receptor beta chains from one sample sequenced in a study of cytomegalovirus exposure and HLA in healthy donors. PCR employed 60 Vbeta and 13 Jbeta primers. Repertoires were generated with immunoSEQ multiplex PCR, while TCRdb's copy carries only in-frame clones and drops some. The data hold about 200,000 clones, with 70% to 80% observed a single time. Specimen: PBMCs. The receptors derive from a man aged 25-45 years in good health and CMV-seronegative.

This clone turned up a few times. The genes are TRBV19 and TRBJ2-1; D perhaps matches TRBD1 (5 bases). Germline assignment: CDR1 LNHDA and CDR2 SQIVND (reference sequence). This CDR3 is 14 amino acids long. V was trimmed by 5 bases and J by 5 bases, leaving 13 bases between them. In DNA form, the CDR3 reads TGTGCCAGTAGTGAACGGACACTAAACAATGAGCAGTTCTTC. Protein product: CASSERTLNNEQFF.

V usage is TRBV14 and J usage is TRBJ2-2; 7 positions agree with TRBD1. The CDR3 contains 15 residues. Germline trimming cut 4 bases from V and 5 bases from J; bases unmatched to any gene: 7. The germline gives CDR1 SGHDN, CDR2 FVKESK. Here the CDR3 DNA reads TGTGCCAGCAGCCCAAAACAGGGGTGGACCGGGGAGCTGTTTTTT. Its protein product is CASSPKQGWTGELFF.

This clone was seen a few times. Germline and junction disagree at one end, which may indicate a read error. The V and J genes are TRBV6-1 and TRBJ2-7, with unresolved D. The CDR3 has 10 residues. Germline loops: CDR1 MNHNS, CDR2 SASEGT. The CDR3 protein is CPGGPNEQYF. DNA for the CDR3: TGCCCCGGTGGGCCTAACGAGCAGTACTTC.

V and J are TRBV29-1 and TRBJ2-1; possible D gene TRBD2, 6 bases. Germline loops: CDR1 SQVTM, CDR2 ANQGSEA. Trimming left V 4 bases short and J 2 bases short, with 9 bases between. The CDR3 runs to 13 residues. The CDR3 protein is CSVGRGTYNEQFF. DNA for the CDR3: TGCAGCGTTGGGCGGGGAACCTACAATGAGCAGTTCTTC.

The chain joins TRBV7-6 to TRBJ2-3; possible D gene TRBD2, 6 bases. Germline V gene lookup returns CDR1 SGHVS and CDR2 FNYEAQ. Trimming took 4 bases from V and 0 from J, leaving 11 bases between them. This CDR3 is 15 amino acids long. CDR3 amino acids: CASSYAAGSTDTQYF. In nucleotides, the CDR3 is TGTGCCAGCAGCTACGCCGCGGGAAGCACAGATACGCAGTATTTT.

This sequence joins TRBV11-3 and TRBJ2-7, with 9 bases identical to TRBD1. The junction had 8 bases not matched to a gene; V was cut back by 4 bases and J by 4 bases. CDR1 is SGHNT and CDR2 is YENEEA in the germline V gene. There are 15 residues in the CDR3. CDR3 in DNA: TGTGCCAGCAGCTCAGAGGGACAGGGCAGATACGAGCAGTACTTC. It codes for CASSSEGQGRYEQYF.

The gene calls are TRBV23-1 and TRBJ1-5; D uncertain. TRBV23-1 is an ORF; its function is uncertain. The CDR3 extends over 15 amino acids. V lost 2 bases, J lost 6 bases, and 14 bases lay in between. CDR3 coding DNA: TGCGCCAGCAGTCAACCCTTTTCCTCAGGTCAGCCCCAGCATTTT. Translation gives CASSQPFSSGQPQHF.

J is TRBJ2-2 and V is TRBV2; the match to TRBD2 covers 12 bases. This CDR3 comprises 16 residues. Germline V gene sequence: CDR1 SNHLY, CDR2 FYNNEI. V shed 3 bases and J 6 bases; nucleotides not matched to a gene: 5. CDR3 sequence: CASSEGTSGLAGELFF. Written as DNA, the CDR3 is TGTGCCAGCAGTGAGGGGACTAGCGGGCTTGCCGGGGAGCTGTTTTTT.

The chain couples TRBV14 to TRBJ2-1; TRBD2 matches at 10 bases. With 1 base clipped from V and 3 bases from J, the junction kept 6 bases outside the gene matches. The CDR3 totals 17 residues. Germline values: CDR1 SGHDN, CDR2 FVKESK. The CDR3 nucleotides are TGTGCCAGCAGCCAAGCGCGGAGCGGGAGGGTCTACAATGAGCAGTTCTTC. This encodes CASSQARSGRVYNEQFF.

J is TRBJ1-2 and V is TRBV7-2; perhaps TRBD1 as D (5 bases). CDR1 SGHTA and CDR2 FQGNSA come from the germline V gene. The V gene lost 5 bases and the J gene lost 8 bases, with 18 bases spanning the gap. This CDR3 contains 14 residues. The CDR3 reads CASSPPGGDDGYTF. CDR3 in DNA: TGTGCCAGCAGCCCGCCTGGGGGGGACGACGGCTACACCTTC.

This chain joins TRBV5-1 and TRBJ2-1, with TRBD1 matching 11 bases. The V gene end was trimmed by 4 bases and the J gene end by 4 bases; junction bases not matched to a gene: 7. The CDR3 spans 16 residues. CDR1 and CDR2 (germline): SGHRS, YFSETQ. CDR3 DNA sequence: TGCGCCAGCAGCCAGGGACAGGGGGTCCCGTACAATGAGCAGTTCTTC. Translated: CASSQGQGVPYNEQFF.

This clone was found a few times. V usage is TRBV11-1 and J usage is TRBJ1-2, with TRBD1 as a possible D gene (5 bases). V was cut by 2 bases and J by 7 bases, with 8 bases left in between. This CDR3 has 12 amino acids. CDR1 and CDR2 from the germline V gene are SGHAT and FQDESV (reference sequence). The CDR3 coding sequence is TGTGCCAGCAGCTTAACCGACAGTGGCTACACCTTC. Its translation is CASSLTDSGYTF.

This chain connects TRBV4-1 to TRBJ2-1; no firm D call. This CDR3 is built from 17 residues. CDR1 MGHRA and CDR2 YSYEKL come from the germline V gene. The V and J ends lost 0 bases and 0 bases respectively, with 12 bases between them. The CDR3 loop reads CASSQDLRLSSYNEQFF. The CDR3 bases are TGCGCCAGCAGCCAAGATCTTCGCCTAAGCTCCTACAATGAGCAGTTCTTC.

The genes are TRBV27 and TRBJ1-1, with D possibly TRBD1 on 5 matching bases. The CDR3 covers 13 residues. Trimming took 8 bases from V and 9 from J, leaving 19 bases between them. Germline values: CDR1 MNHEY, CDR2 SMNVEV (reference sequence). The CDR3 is CASRGLESYKAFF. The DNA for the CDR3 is TGTGCCAGCCGGGGGTTGGAAAGTTACAAAGCTTTCTTT.

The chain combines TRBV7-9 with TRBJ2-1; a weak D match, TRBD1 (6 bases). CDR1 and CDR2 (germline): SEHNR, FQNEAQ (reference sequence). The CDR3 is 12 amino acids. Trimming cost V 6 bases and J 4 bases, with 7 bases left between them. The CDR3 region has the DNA TGTGCCAGCAGGACAGGATACAATGAGCAGTTCTTC. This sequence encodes CASRTGYNEQFF.

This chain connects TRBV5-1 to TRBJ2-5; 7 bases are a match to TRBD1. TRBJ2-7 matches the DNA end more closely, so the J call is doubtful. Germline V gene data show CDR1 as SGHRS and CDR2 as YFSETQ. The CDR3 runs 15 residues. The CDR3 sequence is CASSPSTGKGYEQYF. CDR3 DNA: TGCGCCAGCAGCCCCTCGACAGGGAAGGGCTACGAGCAGTACTTC.

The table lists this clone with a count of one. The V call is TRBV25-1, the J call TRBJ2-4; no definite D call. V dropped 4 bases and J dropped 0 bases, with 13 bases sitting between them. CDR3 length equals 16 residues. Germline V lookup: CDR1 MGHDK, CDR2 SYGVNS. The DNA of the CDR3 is TGTGCCAGCAGTGGGTACGACACCGGAGCCAAAAACATTCAGTACTTC. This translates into CASSGYDTGAKNIQYF.

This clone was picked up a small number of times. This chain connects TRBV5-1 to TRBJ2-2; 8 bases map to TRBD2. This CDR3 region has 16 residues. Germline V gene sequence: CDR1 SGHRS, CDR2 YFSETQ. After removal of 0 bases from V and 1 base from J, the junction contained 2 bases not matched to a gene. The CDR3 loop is CASSLGAGGNTGELFF. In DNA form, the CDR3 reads TGCGCCAGCAGCTTGGGCGCGGGAGGGAACACCGGGGAGCTGTTTTTT.

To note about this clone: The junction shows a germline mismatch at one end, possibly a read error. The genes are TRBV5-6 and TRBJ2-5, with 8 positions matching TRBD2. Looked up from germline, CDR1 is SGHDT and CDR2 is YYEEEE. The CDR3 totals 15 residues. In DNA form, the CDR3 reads TGTGCCAGCAGCTTGGTCGGGAGGGCCCAAGAGGCCCAGTACTTC. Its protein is CASSLVGRAQEAQYF.

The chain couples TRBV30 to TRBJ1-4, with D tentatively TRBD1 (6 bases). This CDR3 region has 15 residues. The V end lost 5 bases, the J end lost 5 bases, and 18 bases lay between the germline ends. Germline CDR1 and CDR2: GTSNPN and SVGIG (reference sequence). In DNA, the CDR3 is TGTGCCTGGCAGGGAGAGGGGGTAATGAATGAAAAACTGTTTTTT. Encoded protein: CAWQGEGVMNEKLFF.

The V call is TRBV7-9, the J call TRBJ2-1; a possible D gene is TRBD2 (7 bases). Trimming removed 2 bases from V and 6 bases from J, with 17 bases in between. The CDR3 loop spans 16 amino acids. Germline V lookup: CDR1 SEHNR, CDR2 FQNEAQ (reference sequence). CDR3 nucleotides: TGTGCCAGCAGCTTAATGGGGGGGGCTTTAGGCAATGAGCAGTTCTTC. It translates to CASSLMGGALGNEQFF. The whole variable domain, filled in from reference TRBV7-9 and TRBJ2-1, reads DTGVSQNPRHKITKRGQNVTFRCDPISEHNRLYWYRQTLGQGPEFLTYFQNEAQLEKSRLLSDRFSAERPKGSFSTLEIQRTEQGDSAMYLCASSLMGGALGNEQFFGPGTRLTVL.

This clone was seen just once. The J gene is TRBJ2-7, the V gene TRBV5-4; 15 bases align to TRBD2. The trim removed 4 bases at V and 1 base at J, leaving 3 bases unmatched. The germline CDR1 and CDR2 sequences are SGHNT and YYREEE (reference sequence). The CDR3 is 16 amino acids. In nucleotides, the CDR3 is TGTGCCAGCAGCCCGGGACTAGCGGGAGGATCCTACGAGCAGTACTTC. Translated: CASSPGLAGGSYEQYF.

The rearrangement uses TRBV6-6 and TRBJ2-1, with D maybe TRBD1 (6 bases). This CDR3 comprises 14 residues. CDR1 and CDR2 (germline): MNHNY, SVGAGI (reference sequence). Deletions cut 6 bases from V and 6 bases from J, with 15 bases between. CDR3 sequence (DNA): TGTGCCAGCAGCCCTTCCGGGACACCCAATGAGCAGTTCTTC. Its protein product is CASSPSGTPNEQFF.

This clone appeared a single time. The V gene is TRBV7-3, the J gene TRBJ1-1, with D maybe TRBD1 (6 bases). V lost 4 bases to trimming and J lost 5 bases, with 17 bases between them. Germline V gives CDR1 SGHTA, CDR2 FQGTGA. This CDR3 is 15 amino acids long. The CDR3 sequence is CASSSLAGGQTEAFF. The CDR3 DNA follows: TGTGCCAGCAGCTCTTTGGCGGGGGGGCAAACTGAAGCTTTCTTT.

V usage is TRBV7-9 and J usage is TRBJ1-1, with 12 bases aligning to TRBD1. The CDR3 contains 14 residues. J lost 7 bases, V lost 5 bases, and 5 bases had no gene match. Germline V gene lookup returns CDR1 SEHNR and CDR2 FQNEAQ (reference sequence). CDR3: CASSPGQGALEAFF. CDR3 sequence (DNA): TGTGCCAGCAGCCCGGGACAGGGGGCCCTTGAAGCTTTCTTT.

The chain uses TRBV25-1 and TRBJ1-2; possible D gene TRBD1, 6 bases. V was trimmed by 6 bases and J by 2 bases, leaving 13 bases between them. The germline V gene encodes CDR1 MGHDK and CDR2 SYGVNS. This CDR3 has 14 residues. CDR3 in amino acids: CASRGDKTNYGYTF. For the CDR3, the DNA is TGTGCCAGCAGAGGGGACAAAACCAACTATGGCTACACCTTC.